A single sample is the source of the 23 T cell receptor beta chains below, sequenced in a study of T cells in Graves' hyperthyroidism and ophthalmopathy. The CDR3 regions of TCR beta were amplified from RNA transcripts. The HTBI set primed first-round TCR CDR3 RT-PCR. TCRdb re-analysed the multiplex PCR reads in MiXCR, keeping a single row per CDR3 protein. Counted here are some 600,000 distinct CDR3 sequences, approximately 14% occurring once; the ten biggest clones make up about 5.8%. Sequencing input: blood. Source of these receptors: a woman aged 30 to 39 with Graves' hyperthyroidism that later progressed to Graves' ophthalmopathy.

Ten or more counts support this clonotype. The chain joins TRBV5-1 to TRBJ1-6; D gene ambiguous. CDR1 is SGHRS and CDR2 is YFSETQ in the germline V gene. Trimming took 1 base from V and 10 from J, leaving 15 bases between them. This CDR3 has 15 amino acids. The DNA for the CDR3 is TGCGCCAGCAGCTTGAGTGTAGGGATGGGCTCACCCCTCCACTTT. It yields the protein CASSLSVGMGSPLHF.

The V and J genes are TRBV28 and TRBJ1-2; D remains ambiguous. CDR3 length equals 15 residues. The ends were cut back, 4 bases at V and 8 bases at J, with 20 bases in the middle. CDR1 and CDR2 from the germline V gene are MDHEN and SYDVKM. Here the CDR3 DNA reads TGTGCCAGCAGTTCCCCAGGCGCCGGGGTGGACGGCTACACCTTC. Amino acids: CASSSPGAGVDGYTF.

At least ten counts were recorded for this clonotype. V usage is TRBV12-3 or TRBV12-4 and J usage is TRBJ2-1, with D unresolved. This CDR3 is 14 amino acids long. V dropped 0 bases and J dropped 8 bases, with 11 bases sitting between them. The DNA of the CDR3 is TGTGCCAGCAGTTTAGCGCAAAAGTTTCATGAGCAGTTCTTC. It translates to CASSLAQKFHEQFF.

In this sample, this clonotype turned up many times. V is TRBV6-1 and J is TRBJ2-4, with D possibly matching TRBD2 (5 bases). Per germline, CDR1 MNHNS and CDR2 SASEGT. This CDR3 spans 16 amino acids. V lost 5 bases, J lost 2 bases, and 16 bases lay in between. Written as DNA, the CDR3 is TGTGCCAGCAGTCACCTATACGGGGAGACCAAAAACATTCAGTACTTC. It translates to CASSHLYGETKNIQYF.

This clonotype has just a few counts. The rearrangement joins TRBV19 to TRBJ1-1; TRBD1 is a possible D gene (5 bases). V lost 3 bases, J lost 5 bases, and 13 bases lay in between. CDR3 length equals 14 residues. Germline loops: CDR1 LNHDA, CDR2 SQIVND (reference sequence). CDR3 nucleotide sequence: TGTGCCAGTAGTATGGTCGGGGGGGGGACTGAAGCTTTCTTT. This encodes CASSMVGGGTEAFF.

This clonotype was recorded many times. V is TRBV9 and J is TRBJ1-2; 10 bases map to TRBD1. Germline CDR1 SGDLS, CDR2 YYNGEE. The CDR3 spans 14 residues. V gave up 0 bases and J gave up 6 bases; unmatched junction bases: 2. The CDR3 nucleotides read TGTGCCAGCAGCGTAGCAGGGACAGGGGATGGCTACACCTTC. Translating gives CASSVAGTGDGYTF.

This chain uses TRBV6-1 with TRBJ2-1; D perhaps matches TRBD1 (6 bases). Germline loops: CDR1 MNHNS, CDR2 SASEGT. V lost 6 bases and J lost 5, with 8 bases in between. The CDR3 spans 12 residues. CDR3 loop: CASRTGNNEQFF. CDR3 nucleotide sequence: TGTGCCAGCAGGACAGGCAACAATGAGCAGTTCTTC.

Notes on this clonotype: Mismatch with germline at one junction end may stem from a read error. This chain uses TRBV19 with TRBJ1-5; D call uncertain. This CDR3 spans 13 amino acids. CDR1 and CDR2 (germline): LNHDA, SQIVND (reference sequence). The CDR3 DNA reads TGTGCCAGTAGTATAGCCCTCAATCAGCTCCAGCATTTT. Its translation is CASSIALNQLQHF.

The chain uses TRBV6-1 and TRBJ2-1; 11 bases are shared with TRBD2. Trimming removed 5 bases from V and 0 bases from J; junction bases left unmatched: 9. The CDR3 loop spans 18 amino acids. Germline V CDR1 and CDR2: MNHNS, SASEGT. The CDR3 sequence: CASSPPGTSGSSYNEQFF. CDR3 DNA sequence: TGTGCCAGCAGTCCCCCCGGGACTAGCGGAAGCTCCTACAATGAGCAGTTCTTC.

In this sample, this clonotype turned up many times. The DNA of the CDR3 is TGTGCCAGCAGCTTAAATTCAGCGGGAGGGCCCCCCCACAATGAGCAGTTCTTC. Translating gives CASSLNSAGGPPHNEQFF. The chain has TRBV7-6 and TRBJ2-1; 10 bases fit TRBD2. Trimming cost V 2 bases and J 5 bases; bases outside gene matches: 12. This CDR3 has 18 residues. Germline values: CDR1 SGHVS, CDR2 FNYEAQ.

This clonotype was counted between two and nine times. The chain carries TRBV12-5 and TRBJ1-5; D unclear. This CDR3 comprises 13 residues. Germline V gives CDR1 LGHNT, CDR2 FRNRAP. The V gene lost 1 base and the J gene lost 11 bases, with 12 bases spanning the gap. In DNA form, the CDR3 reads TGTGCTAGTGGTTTGGCCCCGGCCTCAGCCCAGCATTTT. Translating it yields CASGLAPASAQHF.

This clonotype was seen a handful of times. The gene calls are TRBV10-3 and TRBJ2-5, with TRBD1 matching over 7 bases. The CDR3 spans 13 residues. V shed 6 bases, J shed 2 bases, and the junction held 3 bases outside the gene matches. Germline V gene lookup returns CDR1 ENHRY and CDR2 SYGVKD. Here the CDR3 reads CAISQGQQETQYF. CDR3 in DNA: TGTGCCATCAGCCAGGGACAGCAAGAGACCCAGTACTTC.

In this sample, this clonotype turned up many times. V is TRBV2 and J is TRBJ2-7; TRBD1 or TRBD2 may be the D gene (6 bases each). The germline V and J ends were trimmed by 6 bases and 5 bases, with 8 bases remaining between them. The length of the CDR3 is 11 residues. From germline, CDR1 is SNHLY and CDR2 FYNNEI. CDR3 loop: CASRRGDEQYF. CDR3 nucleotides: TGTGCCAGCAGGAGGGGGGACGAGCAGTACTTC.

This clonotype has ten or more counts. A read error may be the cause here, since a much bigger clone is one base away. The gene calls are TRBV5-1 and TRBJ1-2; 7 nucleotides agree with TRBD1. V trimming: 0 bases; J trimming: 0 bases; junction bases outside the gene matches: 2. The CDR3 runs 15 residues. The germline CDR1 and CDR2 sequences are SGHRS and YFSETQ. CDR3: CASSLDTGANYGYTF. The CDR3 coding sequence is TGCGCCAGCAGCTTGGACACAGGGGCTAACTATGGCTACACCTTC.

This clonotype was seen repeatedly, ten times or more. The DNA for the CDR3 is TGCAGCGTTCTGGAGGGAGACCGTGGCTACACCTTC. Protein product: CSVLEGDRGYTF. V and J are TRBV29-1 and TRBJ1-2, with D uncertain. Trimming took 5 bases from V and 7 from J, leaving 14 bases between them. The CDR3 length is 12 residues. Germline V gene lookup returns CDR1 SQVTM and CDR2 ANQGSEA.

Notes on this clonotype: Compared with germline, one end of the junction differs, possibly owing to a read error. The chain is built from TRBV4-2 and TRBJ2-7; D not resolved. Germline values: CDR1 LGHNA, CDR2 YNFKEQ. The CDR3 contains 11 residues. The CDR3 spells CASGHGSEQYF. The CDR3 region has the DNA TGTGCCAGCGGCCACGGGTCCGAGCAGTACTTC.

The V and J genes are TRBV20-1 and TRBJ1-1, with D perhaps matching TRBD1 (5 bases). The CDR3 runs to 13 residues. Germline-derived CDR1 and CDR2 are DFQATT and SNEGSKA (reference sequence). Trimming removed 3 bases at V and 6 bases at J, with 14 bases between. The CDR3 sequence: CSARGRLGSEAFF. The CDR3 DNA sequence: TGCAGTGCTAGGGGACGTCTCGGGTCTGAAGCTTTCTTT.

Many counts were recorded for this clonotype. This chain connects TRBV7-9 to TRBJ1-1, with D perhaps TRBD1 (5 bases). The CDR3 totals 16 residues. V was trimmed by 5 bases and J by 1 base, leaving 17 bases between them. Germline CDR1 is SEHNR and CDR2 is FQNEAQ (reference sequence). The CDR3 coding sequence is TGTGCCAGCAGCGCCCGGGACCGAGGACAGAACACTGAAGCTTTCTTT. As protein: CASSARDRGQNTEAFF.

The rearrangement joins TRBV11-3 to TRBJ1-1; 7 bases map to TRBD1. Trimming cost V 5 bases and J 5 bases; bases outside gene matches: 14. The CDR3 spans 16 residues. Germline V CDR1 and CDR2: SGHNT, YENEEA. The CDR3 DNA reads as TGTGCCAGCAGCCTACCCCTTAGGGACAGAGGGACTGAAGCTTTCTTT. Its protein product is CASSLPLRDRGTEAFF.

This clonotype has ten or more counts. The DNA of the CDR3 is TGTGCCAGCAGTTACATCGGGGGGGCGGGTGAAAAACTGTTTTTT. Translated: CASSYIGGAGEKLFF. The rearrangement uses TRBV6-5 and TRBJ1-4; TRBD1 is a possible D gene (6 bases). CDR1 is MNHEY, CDR2 SVGAGI, per germline. V dropped 2 bases and J dropped 7 bases, with 14 bases sitting between them. The CDR3 spans 15 residues.

V is TRBV14 and J is TRBJ2-7, with 7 nucleotides matching TRBD2. Germline CDR1 SGHDN, CDR2 FVKESK. CDR3 length equals 15 residues. V gave up 3 bases and J gave up 4 bases; unmatched junction bases: 9. CDR3 nucleotide sequence: TGTGCCAGCAGCCAGGGACTACTTCAGAGATACGAGCAGTACTTC. Amino acid sequence: CASSQGLLQRYEQYF.

There are many counts of this clonotype. The chain has TRBV12-3 or TRBV12-4 and TRBJ2-7, with D uncertain. Trimming pared 5 bases from V and 2 bases from J, leaving 16 bases between. This CDR3 spans 15 amino acids. CDR3 sequence: CASSPQDGIPYEQYF. The CDR3, as DNA: TGTGCCAGCAGTCCCCAGGATGGTATCCCCTACGAGCAGTACTTC.

At least ten counts were recorded for this clonotype. The J gene is TRBJ1-1, the V gene TRBV18; 9 positions match TRBD1. With V trimmed by 6 bases and J by 7 bases, 6 bases remained unmatched. CDR3 length: 13 residues. Germline-derived CDR1 and CDR2 are KGHSH and LQKENI. The CDR3 DNA is TGTGCCAGCTCGCGCCGGACAGGGGATGAAGCTTTCTTT. Amino acid sequence: CASSRRTGDEAFF.